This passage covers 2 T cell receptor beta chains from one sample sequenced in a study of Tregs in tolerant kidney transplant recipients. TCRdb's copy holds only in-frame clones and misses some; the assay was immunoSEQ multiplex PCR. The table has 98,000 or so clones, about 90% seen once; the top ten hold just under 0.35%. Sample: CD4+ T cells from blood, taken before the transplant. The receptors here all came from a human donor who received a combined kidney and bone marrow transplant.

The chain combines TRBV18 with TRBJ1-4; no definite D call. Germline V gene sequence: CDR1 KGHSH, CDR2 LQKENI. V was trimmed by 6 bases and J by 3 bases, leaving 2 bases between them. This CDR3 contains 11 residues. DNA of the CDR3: TGTGCCAGCTCCTCTAATGAAAAACTGTTTTTT. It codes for CASSSNEKLFF.

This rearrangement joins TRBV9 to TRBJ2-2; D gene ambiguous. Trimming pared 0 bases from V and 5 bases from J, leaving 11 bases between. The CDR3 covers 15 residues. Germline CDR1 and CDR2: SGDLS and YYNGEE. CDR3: CASSVDFRKTGELFF. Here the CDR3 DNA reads TGTGCCAGCAGCGTAGATTTTAGAAAGACCGGGGAGCTGTTTTTT.